The 13 T cell receptor beta chains below were found in one sample sequenced in a study of identical twins. Via MiXCR, TCRdb re-called the 5' RACE reads, giving one row per CDR3 protein. In the table there are approximately 670,000 distinct CDR3 sequences, around 6% of which are singletons. Sequences were obtained from naive T cells sorted from blood. These receptors were obtained from a man aged 18 to 30 in good health.

There are many counts of this clonotype. The V gene is TRBV5-1, the J gene TRBJ2-7, with D unclear. CDR1 and CDR2 from the germline V gene are SGHRS and YFSETQ. The length of the CDR3 is 12 residues. V dropped 0 bases and J dropped 6 bases, with 7 bases sitting between them. CDR3 loop: CASSLGDREQYF. The DNA of the CDR3 is TGCGCCAGCAGCTTGGGAGATCGCGAGCAGTACTTC. The complete variable domain, with remaining parts taken from reference TRBV5-1 and TRBJ2-7, reads KAGVTQTPRYLIKTRGQQVTLSCSPISGHRSVSWYQQTPGQGLQFLFEYFSETQRNKGNFPGRFSGRQFSNSRSEMNVSTLELGDSALYLCASSLGDREQYFGPGTRLTVT.

V is TRBV20-1 and J is TRBJ2-2; tentatively, D is TRBD2 (5 bases). The V end lost 3 bases, the J end lost 4 bases, and 18 bases lay between the germline ends. Germline CDR1 reads DFQATT; CDR2 reads SNEGSKA (reference sequence). This CDR3 has 16 residues. The CDR3 DNA is TGCAGTGCTAGGGGCAGCGAGGGCTGGAGCACCGGGGAGCTGTTTTTT. This encodes CSARGSEGWSTGELFF.

This clonotype was recorded many times. The V call is TRBV5-1, the J call TRBJ1-1; D uncertain. The V end lost 5 bases, the J end lost 1 base, and 15 bases lay between the germline ends. CDR1 is SGHRS, CDR2 YFSETQ, per germline. CDR3 size: 15 residues. CDR3 region: CASSYTELANTEAFF. In nucleotides, the CDR3 is TGCGCCAGCAGTTACACGGAATTGGCGAACACTGAAGCTTTCTTT.

This clonotype was found a few times. The chain carries TRBV19 and TRBJ2-1; possible D gene TRBD1, 5 bases. Trimming removed 3 bases at V and 3 bases at J, with 9 bases between. Germline V lookup: CDR1 LNHDA, CDR2 SQIVND (reference sequence). CDR3 length: 14 amino acids. This CDR3 reads CASSIWGGYNEQFF. The CDR3, as DNA: TGTGCCAGTAGTATTTGGGGCGGCTACAATGAGCAGTTCTTC.

This clonotype appeared many times. This rearrangement joins TRBV7-6 to TRBJ2-1; 10 bases align to TRBD2. The CDR3 contains 17 residues. Germline values: CDR1 SGHVS, CDR2 FNYEAQ. J was trimmed by 4 bases and V by 5 bases; bases with no gene match: 11. The CDR3 coding sequence is TGTGCCAGCAGCCGGACTAGAGCGGGAGGGTCGTACAATGAGCAGTTCTTC. As protein: CASSRTRAGGSYNEQFF.

The table lists this clonotype with many counts. The V and J genes are TRBV6-2 or TRBV6-3 and TRBJ1-5; 8 bases align to TRBD1. Germline CDR1 reads MNHEY; CDR2 reads SVGEGT. The CDR3 consists of 14 residues. V shed 3 bases, J shed 5 bases, and the junction held 3 bases outside the gene matches. CDR3 coding DNA: TGTGCCAGCAGTTATTCAGGGGGCTATCAGCCCCAGCATTTT. This codes for CASSYSGGYQPQHF.

This clonotype was seen at least ten times. This rearrangement joins TRBV9 to TRBJ1-2; 7 bases line up with TRBD1. Germline loops: CDR1 SGDLS, CDR2 YYNGEE. The CDR3 is made up of 14 amino acids. The V segment lost 1 base and the J segment 3 bases; nucleotides outside the gene matches: 3. CDR3 bases: TGTGCCAGCAGCGTATTTGGGACAGACTATGGCTACACCTTC. Amino acids: CASSVFGTDYGYTF.

This chain connects TRBV11-2 to TRBJ2-1; 7 bases are a match to TRBD1. With V trimmed by 0 bases and J by 4 bases, 9 bases remained unmatched. This CDR3 region has 17 residues. The germline V gene has CDR1 SGHAT and CDR2 FQNNGV. The CDR3 sequence is CASSLEESGQTYNEQFF. In DNA form, the CDR3 reads TGTGCCAGCAGCTTAGAAGAGTCGGGACAGACTTACAATGAGCAGTTCTTC.

This clonotype was observed a few times. The chain employs TRBV6-1 and TRBJ1-2; 8 bases are a match to TRBD1. V was pared by 7 bases and J by 5 bases, with 6 bases of the junction left unmatched. The CDR3 is 13 amino acids. Looked up from germline, CDR1 is MNHNS and CDR2 is SASEGT. The CDR3 nucleotides read TGTGCCAGCACCAGGGACAGGACTTATGGCTACACCTTC. This sequence encodes CASTRDRTYGYTF.

This clonotype was observed at least ten times. The chain employs TRBV20-1 and TRBJ2-3; 10 nucleotides agree with TRBD2. This CDR3 region has 15 residues. V gave up 4 bases and J gave up 2 bases; unmatched junction bases: 6. Germline V gene lookup returns CDR1 DFQATT and CDR2 SNEGSKA (reference sequence). The CDR3 spells CSANPGLADTDTQYF. The CDR3 bases are TGCAGTGCTAACCCTGGACTAGCGGACACAGATACGCAGTATTTT.

This clonotype was observed at least ten times. The chain employs TRBV20-1 and TRBJ2-3, with 10 bases matching TRBD2. This CDR3 comprises 18 residues. V was clipped by 1 base and J by 7 bases; unmatched bases: 17. Germline V lookup: CDR1 DFQATT, CDR2 SNEGSKA (reference sequence). CDR3 DNA sequence: TGCAGTGCTAGAGCTAGCGGGAGAAACAACACAGATACCAATACGCAGTATTTT. Amino acids: CSARASGRNNTDTNTQYF.

Points on this clonotype: No conserved phenylalanine or tryptophan is present at the end of the CDR3, so a read error is the likely explanation. The CDR3 bases are TGCGCCAGCAGCTTGGACGGCGATAGCAATCAGCCCCAGCATTAT. This translates into CASSLDGDSNQPQHY. This sequence joins TRBV5-1 and TRBJ1-5; D unresolved. Per the germline V gene, CDR1 is SGHRS and CDR2 is YFSETQ. The CDR3 has 15 residues. Trimming stripped 0 bases from V and 0 bases from J, with 7 bases between.

In its sample, this clonotype was seen a few times. Germline is not matched at one junction end, which may reflect a read error. This chain joins TRBV11-2 and TRBJ1-1; D gene ambiguous. The CDR3 extends over 13 amino acids. The germline V gene encodes CDR1 SGHAT and CDR2 FQNNGV. The CDR3 protein is CASSFIQNPEAFF. The CDR3 DNA sequence: TGTGCCAGCAGCTTTATCCAGAACCCTGAAGCTTTCTTT. Full variable domain (missing parts from reference TRBV11-2 and TRBJ1-1): EAGVAQSPRYKIIEKRQSVAFWCNPISGHATLYWYQQILGQGPKLLIQFQNNGVVDDSQLPKDRFSAERLKGVDSTLKIQPAKLEDSAVYLCASSFIQNPEAFFGQGTRLTVV.